Sequencing of this T cell receptor (beta chain) was carried out in a study of T-cell reconstitution after alpha-beta-depleted transplantation in children. Study results and caveats: It was reported that alpha-beta T cells came from several hundred expanded graft clones (about two months after transplant).

Note on this clonotype: Its antigen is still unknown.

The TCRbeta library incorporated unique molecular identifiers. TCRdb recomputed calls from the PCR reads with MiXCR, one row per CDR3 protein. The sample includes about 440,000 distinct CDR3 sequences, over 40% of them seen just once. CDR1 and CDR2 (germline): SGDLS, YYNGEE. The CDR3 is 18 residues long. Trimming cost V 4 bases and J 5 bases, with 25 bases left between them. V and J are TRBV9 and TRBJ2-1; TRBD1 might be the D (6 bases). The specimen was PBMCs, collected before TCRalphabeta/CD19-depleted stem cell transplant. The receptor's source is a girl aged 2-10 years with aplastic anemia, due to receive a stem cell transplant. The CDR3 DNA sequence: TGTGCCAGCAGCCAAACAGGACCGCACAGGGCTTGGGACAATGAGCAGTTCTTC. Translated: CASSQTGPHRAWDNEQFF. The full variable domain, with the rest looked up from reference TRBV9 and TRBJ2-1, is DSGVTQTPKHLITATGQRVTLRCSPRSGDLSVYWYQQSLDQGLQFLIQYYNGEERAKGNILERFSAQQFPDLHSELNLSSLELGDSALYFCASSQTGPHRAWDNEQFFGPGTRLTVL.